This T cell receptor beta chain was sequenced in a study of patients and donors after allogeneic stem cell transplantation. TCRdb reprocessed the RT-PCR reads via MiXCR and lists one record per CDR3 protein. Of 400,000 to 450,000 distinct CDR3 sequences listed, 16% are singletons. The length of the CDR3 is 16 residues. V lost 3 bases, J lost 2 bases, and 17 bases lay in between. CDR1 and CDR2 (germline): SGHRS, YFSETQ. The chain has TRBV5-1 and TRBJ2-5; possibly TRBD1 for D (5 bases). This TCR derives from a human donor who was either an allogeneic HSCT recipient or a stem cell or donor lymphocyte infusion donor (not recorded which). It is not recorded whose cells these are; they may come from a transplant donor. The sequenced sample was blood, either unsorted or a sorted T cell fraction (not recorded which). This CDR3 reads CASSWENRQKQETQYF. In DNA, the CDR3 is TGCGCCAGCAGCTGGGAAAATCGACAGAAACAAGAGACCCAGTACTTC. Full variable domain (outside the CDR3, taken from reference TRBV5-1 and TRBJ2-5): KAGVTQTPRYLIKTRGQQVTLSCSPISGHRSVSWYQQTPGQGLQFLFEYFSETQRNKGNFPGRFSGRQFSNSRSEMNVSTLELGDSALYLCASSWENRQKQETQYFGPGTRLLVL.